This TCR beta chain was found in a study of CD8 T cells in Susac syndrome. V dropped 5 bases and J dropped 2 bases, with 12 bases sitting between them. In germline, CDR1 is MDHEN, CDR2 SYDVKM. There are 14 residues in the CDR3. After extraction with the RNeasy kit, about 0.45 to 1 ug of the RNA was reverse transcribed using random hexamers. TCRdb ran MiXCR on the immunoSEQ multiplex PCR reads and lists one entry per CDR3 protein. Of hundreds of thousands of distinct CDR3 sequences listed, 89% are singletons. Relapsing-remitting disease, either stable or active, was present in the multiple sclerosis controls, who were treatment-naive patients. Negative isolation yielded CD4+ and CD8+ T cells, and FACS enriched TEMRA cells.

The TCR sequence derives from a human donor with multiple sclerosis. Sequencing was carried out using CD8+ T cells from PBMCs. This chain connects TRBV28 to TRBJ2-5; possibly TRBD1 or TRBD2 for D (7 bases each). The CDR3 is CASSVRGGQETQYF. DNA for the CDR3: TGTGCCAGCAGTGTCAGGGGGGGGCAAGAGACCCAGTACTTC.